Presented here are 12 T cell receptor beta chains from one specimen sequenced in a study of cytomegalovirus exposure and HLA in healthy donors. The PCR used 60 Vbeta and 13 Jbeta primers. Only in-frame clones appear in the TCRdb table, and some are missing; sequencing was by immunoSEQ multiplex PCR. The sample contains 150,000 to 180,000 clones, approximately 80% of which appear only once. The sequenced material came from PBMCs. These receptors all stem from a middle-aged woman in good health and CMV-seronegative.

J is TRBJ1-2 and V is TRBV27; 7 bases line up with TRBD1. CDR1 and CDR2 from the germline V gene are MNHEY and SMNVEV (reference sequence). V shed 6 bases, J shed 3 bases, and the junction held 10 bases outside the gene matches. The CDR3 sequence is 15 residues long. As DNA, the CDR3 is TGTGCCAGCAGAGAAAGGACAGGCTCCCACTATGGCTACACCTTC. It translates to CASRERTGSHYGYTF.

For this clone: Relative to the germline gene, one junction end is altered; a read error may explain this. This CDR3 is CASSLPGGWDEQYF. CDR3 coding DNA: TGTGCTAGCAGCTTACCGGGAGGTTGGGACGAGCAGTACTTC. The chain combines TRBV7-7 with TRBJ2-7; 7 nucleotides match TRBD2. The CDR3 is made up of 14 amino acids. Per the germline V gene, CDR1 is SSHAT and CDR2 is FNYEAQ (reference sequence).

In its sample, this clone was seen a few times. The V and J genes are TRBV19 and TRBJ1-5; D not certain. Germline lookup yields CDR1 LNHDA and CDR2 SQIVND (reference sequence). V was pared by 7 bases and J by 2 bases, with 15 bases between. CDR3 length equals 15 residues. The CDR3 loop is CASKVSGGGNQPQHF. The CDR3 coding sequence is TGTGCCAGTAAAGTGTCAGGAGGTGGCAATCAGCCCCAGCATTTT.

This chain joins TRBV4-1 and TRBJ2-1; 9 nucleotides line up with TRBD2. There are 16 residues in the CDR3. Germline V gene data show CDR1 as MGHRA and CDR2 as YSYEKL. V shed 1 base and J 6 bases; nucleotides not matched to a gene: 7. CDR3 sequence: CASSQVGTSLGNEQFF. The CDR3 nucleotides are TGCGCCAGCAGCCAAGTGGGGACTAGCCTGGGCAATGAGCAGTTCTTC.

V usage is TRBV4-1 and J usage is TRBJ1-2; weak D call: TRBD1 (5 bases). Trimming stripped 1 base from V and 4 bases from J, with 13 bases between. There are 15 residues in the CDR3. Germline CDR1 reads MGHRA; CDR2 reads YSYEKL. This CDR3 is CASSQAEGPGYGYTF. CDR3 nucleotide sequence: TGCGCCAGCAGCCAAGCGGAGGGACCGGGCTATGGCTACACCTTC.

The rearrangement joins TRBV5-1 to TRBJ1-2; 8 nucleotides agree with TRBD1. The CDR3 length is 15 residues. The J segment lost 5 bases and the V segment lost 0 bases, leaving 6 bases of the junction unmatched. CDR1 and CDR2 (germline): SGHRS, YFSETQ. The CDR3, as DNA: TGCGCCAGCAGCTTGGAGGCAGGGGGCAGGTATGGCTACACCTTC. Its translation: CASSLEAGGRYGYTF.

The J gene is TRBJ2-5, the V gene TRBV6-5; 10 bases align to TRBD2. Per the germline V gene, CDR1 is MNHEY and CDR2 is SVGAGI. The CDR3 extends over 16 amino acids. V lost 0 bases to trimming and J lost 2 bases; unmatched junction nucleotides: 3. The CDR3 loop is CASSYSRTSGQETQYF. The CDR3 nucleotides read TGTGCCAGCAGTTACTCCAGGACTAGCGGACAAGAGACCCAGTACTTC.

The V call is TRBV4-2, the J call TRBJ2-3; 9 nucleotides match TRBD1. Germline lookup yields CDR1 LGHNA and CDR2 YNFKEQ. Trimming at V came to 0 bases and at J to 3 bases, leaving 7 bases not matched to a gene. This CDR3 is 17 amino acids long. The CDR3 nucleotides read TGTGCCAGCAGCCAAGAGTCCCCTGGACAGGGGACAGATACGCAGTATTTT. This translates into CASSQESPGQGTDTQYF.

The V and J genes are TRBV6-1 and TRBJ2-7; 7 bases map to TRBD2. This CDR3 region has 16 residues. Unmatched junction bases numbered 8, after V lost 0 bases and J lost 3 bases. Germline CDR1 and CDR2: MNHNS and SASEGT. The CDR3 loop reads CASSEARRLADYEQYF. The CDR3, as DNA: TGTGCCAGCAGTGAAGCGCGGCGGCTAGCGGACTACGAGCAGTACTTC.

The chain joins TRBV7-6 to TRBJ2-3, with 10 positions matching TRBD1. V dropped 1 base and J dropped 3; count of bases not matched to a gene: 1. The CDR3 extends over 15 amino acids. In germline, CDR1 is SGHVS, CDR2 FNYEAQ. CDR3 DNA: TGTGCCAGCAGCTTAGGACAGGGGGCGACAGATACGCAGTATTTT. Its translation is CASSLGQGATDTQYF.

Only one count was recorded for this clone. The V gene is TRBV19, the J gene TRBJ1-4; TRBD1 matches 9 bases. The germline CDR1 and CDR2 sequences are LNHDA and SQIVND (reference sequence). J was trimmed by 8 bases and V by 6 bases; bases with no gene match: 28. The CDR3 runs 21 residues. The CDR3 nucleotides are TGTGCCAGTAGGACGGACGGGGACCCAGTCCCGGGACAGGGTCAGAGGGAAAAACTGTTTTTT. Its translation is CASRTDGDPVPGQGQREKLFF.

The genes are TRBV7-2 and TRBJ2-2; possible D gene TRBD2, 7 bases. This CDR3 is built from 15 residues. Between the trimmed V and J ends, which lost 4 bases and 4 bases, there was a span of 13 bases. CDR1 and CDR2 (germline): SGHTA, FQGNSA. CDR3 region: CASSSRRGGTGELFF. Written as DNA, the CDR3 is TGTGCCAGCAGCTCCAGGAGGGGGGGCACCGGGGAGCTGTTTTTT.